The source of this T cell receptor beta chain is a study of cytomegalovirus exposure and HLA in healthy donors. Study overall: A preliminary data release comprised 91 million or so unique TCRs obtained from HLA-typed donors. Points from the study as a whole: A likely sequencing artifact accounted for one observed cluster of highly shared sequence variants. In the analysis, some V segments, TRBV6-2 and TRBV6-3 included, were excluded as indistinguishable.

Germline V gene data show CDR1 as MDHEN and CDR2 as SYDVKM. After removal of 5 bases from V and 2 bases from J, the junction contained 5 bases not matched to a gene. The CDR3 length is 15 residues. In the case of this clone: Its specificity is unknown.

Vbeta (60) and Jbeta (13) primers were used in the PCR. Here immunoSEQ multiplex PCR was the method, and the copy in TCRdb shows in-frame clones only, minus some. The sample includes some 190,000 clones, 75% to 85% of them seen just once. V is TRBV28 and J is TRBJ2-4; 8 bases are shared with TRBD2. Sequenced input: PBMCs. The origin of this receptor is a woman aged 50 to 60 in good health and CMV-seronegative. CDR3 nucleotides: TGTGCCAGCAGTCCCCCGGGGGGGACCAAAAACATTCAGTACTTC. This gives the protein CASSPPGGTKNIQYF.